This T cell receptor beta chain was observed in a study of monozygotic twins with inflammatory bowel disease. Study-wide findings and caveats: Repertoire similarity did not separate concordant from discordant twins, possibly from limited power.

Of note for this clonotype: Its antigen is not known.

This CDR3 has 14 amino acids. Germline-derived CDR1 and CDR2 are MNHNS and SASEGT. UMIs containing a 6-nucleotide sample barcode were added via template switching. No DNA is given; TCRdb re-called the 5' RACE reads and lists each CDR3 protein once. This repertoire includes around 400,000 distinct CDR3 sequences. Sequences were obtained from blood. The origin of this receptor is a human donor with ulcerative colitis or Crohn's disease, or a healthy co-twin of an affected twin (not recorded which). The V and J genes are TRBV6-1 and TRBJ1-5; TCRdb's assignment of TRBD1 cannot be checked, as there is no DNA. This CDR3 is CASSEDRGNQPQHF.